This T cell receptor beta chain was captured by sequencing in a study of shared clonotypes between healthy human individuals. On this clone itself: Its antigen is unidentified.

Findings and limits, study-wide: Estimated richness was generally greater in naive than memory subsets. Despite large depth, rarefaction showed incomplete sorted-subset sequencing.

CDR1 and CDR2 (germline): SGDLS, YYNGEE. This CDR3 spans 15 amino acids. Unmatched junction bases numbered 10, after V lost 4 bases and J lost 6 bases. The protocol was immunoSEQ multiplex PCR, while the TCRdb copy is restricted to in-frame clones and leaves out a portion. The sample includes 2 million to 2.5 million clones, 93% of them seen just once. The rearrangement joins TRBV9 to TRBJ1-2; 9 nucleotides agree with TRBD1. The TCR originated in a man aged 18 to 35 in good health. Some clones in this sample may be carry-over from other donors' samples. Sequenced: naive CD4+ T cells from PBMCs. This sample's subset: CD45RA+ positively selected. CDR3 sequence reads: CASSPMTGQGDGYTF. CDR3 in DNA: TGTGCCAGCAGCCCAATGACGGGACAGGGCGATGGCTACACCTTC.